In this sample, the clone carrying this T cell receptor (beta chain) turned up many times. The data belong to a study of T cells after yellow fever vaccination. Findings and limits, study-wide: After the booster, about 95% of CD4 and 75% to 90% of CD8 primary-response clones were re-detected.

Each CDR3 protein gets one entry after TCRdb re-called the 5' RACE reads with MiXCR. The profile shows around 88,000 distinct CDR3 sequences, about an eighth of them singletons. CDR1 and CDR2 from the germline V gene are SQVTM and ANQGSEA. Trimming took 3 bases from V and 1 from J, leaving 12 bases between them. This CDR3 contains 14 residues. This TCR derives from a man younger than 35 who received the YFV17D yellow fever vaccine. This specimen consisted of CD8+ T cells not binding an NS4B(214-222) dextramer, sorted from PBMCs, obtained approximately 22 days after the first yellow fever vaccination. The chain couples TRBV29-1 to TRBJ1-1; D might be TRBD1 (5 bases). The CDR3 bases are TGCAGCGTTGATACGACAGAGGGGAACACTGAAGCTTTCTTT. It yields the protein CSVDTTEGNTEAFF.